This passage covers 12 T cell receptor beta chains from one sample sequenced in a study of cytomegalovirus exposure and HLA in healthy donors. 13 Jbeta primers and 60 Vbeta primers were used for the PCR. The protocol was immunoSEQ multiplex PCR, while the TCRdb copy is restricted to in-frame clones and leaves out a portion. In the table there are some 150,000 clones, about 77% of which are singletons. The specimen was PBMCs. The receptors come from a female donor in good health and CMV-seronegative.

The chain has TRBV4-1 and TRBJ2-6; TRBD2 matches at 11 bases. V lost 2 bases, J lost 1 base, and 4 bases stayed unmatched. CDR1 and CDR2 (germline): MGHRA, YSYEKL. CDR3 length equals 18 residues. CDR3 region: CASSQPLAGVSGANVLTF. For the CDR3, the DNA is TGCGCCAGCAGCCAACCACTAGCGGGGGTATCTGGGGCCAACGTCCTGACTTTC.

The rearrangement uses TRBV27 and TRBJ1-1; TRBD1 agrees at 7 bases. Germline V gene data show CDR1 as MNHEY and CDR2 as SMNVEV (reference sequence). V dropped 3 bases and J dropped 4; count of bases not matched to a gene: 8. CDR3 size: 15 residues. Here the CDR3 reads CASSFGDRRRTEAFF. The CDR3 DNA sequence: TGTGCCAGCAGTTTCGGGGACAGAAGGCGCACTGAAGCTTTCTTT.

The V and J genes are TRBV19 and TRBJ2-2, with 7 nucleotides matching TRBD2. Germline values: CDR1 LNHDA, CDR2 SQIVND (reference sequence). The V segment lost 3 bases and the J segment 6 bases; nucleotides outside the gene matches: 10. This CDR3 comprises 16 residues. CDR3 DNA sequence: TGTGCCAGTAGTATTGGCCGGGACTATGATCCCGGGGAGCTGTTTTTT. Translation: CASSIGRDYDPGELFF. The entire variable domain, with the rest obtained from reference TRBV19 and TRBJ2-2, is as follows: DGGITQSPKYLFRKEGQNVTLSCEQNLNHDAMYWYRQDPGQGLRLIYYSQIVNDFQKGDIAEGYSVSREKKESFPLTVTSAQKNPTAFYLCASSIGRDYDPGELFFGEGSRLTVL.

J is TRBJ2-1 and V is TRBV13, with 12 bases fitting TRBD1. The CDR3 totals 15 residues. CDR1 and CDR2 from the germline V gene are PRHDT and FYEKMQ (reference sequence). V trimming: 7 bases; J trimming: 7 bases; junction bases outside the gene matches: 8. Here the CDR3 reads CASTTGTGGWNEQFF. The CDR3 region has the DNA TGTGCCAGCACTACCGGGACAGGGGGCTGGAATGAGCAGTTCTTC.

The rearrangement joins TRBV30 to TRBJ1-2, with D maybe TRBD1 (5 bases). This CDR3 region has 16 residues. The germline gives CDR1 GTSNPN, CDR2 SVGIG (reference sequence). The V end was cut by 3 bases, the J end by 7 bases, with 24 bases between. The CDR3 DNA reads as TGTGCCTGGAGAGGTAGGCAGGGATTCGGAGTAGGTGGCTACACCTTC. It encodes CAWRGRQGFGVGGYTF.

The gene calls are TRBV4-2 and TRBJ2-5, with TRBD1 matching 9 bases. This CDR3 region has 17 residues. Trimming took 0 bases from V and 1 from J; bases not matched to a gene: 6. Germline V CDR1 and CDR2: LGHNA, YNFKEQ. The CDR3 sequence is CASSQDRGGQGQETQYF. The DNA of the CDR3 is TGTGCCAGCAGCCAAGACCGTGGGGGACAGGGCCAAGAGACCCAGTACTTC.

The V gene is TRBV5-1, the J gene TRBJ1-3; possible D gene TRBD1, 6 bases. Trimming pared 4 bases from V and 1 base from J, leaving 24 bases between. The V gene's germline CDR1 is SGHRS and CDR2 YFSETQ. The CDR3 is made up of 19 amino acids. The CDR3 nucleotides are TGCGCCAGCAGCCTGGGGCGTCCTCTGGGACAAAAATCTGGAAACACCATATATTTT. Amino acids: CASSLGRPLGQKSGNTIYF.

This chain joins TRBV5-6 and TRBJ2-7; 14 positions match TRBD2. V trimming: 8 bases; J trimming: 5 bases; junction bases outside the gene matches: 9. CDR3 size: 15 residues. Germline V gene data show CDR1 as SGHDT and CDR2 as YYEEEE. The CDR3 loop is CASRTSGRISNEQYF. The CDR3 nucleotides are TGTGCCAGTCGGACTAGCGGGAGGATCAGTAACGAGCAGTACTTC.

V is TRBV27 and J is TRBJ1-1; possibly TRBD1 for D (5 bases). Trimming took 7 bases from V and 2 from J, leaving 20 bases between them. There are 16 residues in the CDR3. Germline values: CDR1 MNHEY, CDR2 SMNVEV (reference sequence). The CDR3 bases are TGTGCCAGCAAACAACCGGGGGGGGAGATAAACACTGAAGCTTTCTTT. Amino acid sequence: CASKQPGGEINTEAFF.

This chain links TRBV4-1 with TRBJ1-3, with D unresolved. CDR3 length equals 16 residues. V was trimmed by 0 bases and J by 0 bases, leaving 9 bases between them. Germline values: CDR1 MGHRA, CDR2 YSYEKL. The CDR3 DNA follows: TGCGCCAGCAGCCAAGATCCCGCGATCTCTGGAAACACCATATATTTT. Encoded protein: CASSQDPAISGNTIYF.

This chain connects TRBV30 to TRBJ2-3; 14 bases are a match to TRBD2. V shed 4 bases and J 1 base; nucleotides not matched to a gene: 10. The CDR3 is 18 residues long. The germline V gene encodes CDR1 GTSNPN and CDR2 SVGIG (reference sequence). The CDR3 DNA follows: TGTGCCTGGACAACGGGACTAGCGGGAGTGGGGGGCACAGATACGCAGTATTTT. Translation: CAWTTGLAGVGGTDTQYF.

The rearrangement joins TRBV5-8 to TRBJ2-3; perhaps TRBD2 as D (6 bases). This CDR3 is 18 amino acids long. From germline, CDR1 is SGHTS and CDR2 YDEGEE. Trimming cost V 4 bases and J 2 bases, with 23 bases left between them. CDR3 in DNA: TGTGCCAGCAGCCCGACGGCGGGGATAGCGGATCTCACAGATACGCAGTATTTT. Protein product: CASSPTAGIADLTDTQYF.